This TCR beta chain came from a study of shared clonotypes between healthy human individuals. Deep was the level used in running the assay. Repertoires were generated with immunoSEQ multiplex PCR, while TCRdb's copy carries only in-frame clones and drops some. This table holds approximately 1,500,000 clones, 95% to 99% found once. Germline assignment: CDR1 SGHRS and CDR2 YFSETQ. V shed 1 base and J shed 1 base, with 8 bases lying between them. The CDR3 contains 14 residues. Sequenced: naive CD4+ T cells sorted from blood. The sample's subset: CD45RA+ positively selected. This TCR was sampled from a man aged 25 to 45 in good health. The chain uses TRBV5-1 and TRBJ1-1; D ambiguous. This CDR3 reads CASSLLRPNTEAFF. CDR3 nucleotide sequence: TGCGCCAGCAGCTTGCTTAGGCCGAACACTGAAGCTTTCTTT. The whole variable domain, remainder taken from reference TRBV5-1 and TRBJ1-1, is KAGVTQTPRYLIKTRGQQVTLSCSPISGHRSVSWYQQTPGQGLQFLFEYFSETQRNKGNFPGRFSGRQFSNSRSEMNVSTLELGDSALYLCASSLLRPNTEAFFGQGTRLTVV.